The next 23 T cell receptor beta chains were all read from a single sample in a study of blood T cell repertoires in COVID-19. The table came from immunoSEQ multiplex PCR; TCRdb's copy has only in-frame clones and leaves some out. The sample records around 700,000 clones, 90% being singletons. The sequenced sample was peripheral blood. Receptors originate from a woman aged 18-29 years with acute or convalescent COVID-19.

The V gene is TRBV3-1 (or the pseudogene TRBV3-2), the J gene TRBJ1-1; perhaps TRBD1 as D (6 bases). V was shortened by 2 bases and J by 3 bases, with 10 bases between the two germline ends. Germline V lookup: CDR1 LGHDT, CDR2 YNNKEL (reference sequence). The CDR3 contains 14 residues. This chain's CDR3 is CASSQSDRHTEAFF. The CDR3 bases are TGTGCCAGCAGCCAATCTGACAGGCACACTGAAGCTTTCTTT.

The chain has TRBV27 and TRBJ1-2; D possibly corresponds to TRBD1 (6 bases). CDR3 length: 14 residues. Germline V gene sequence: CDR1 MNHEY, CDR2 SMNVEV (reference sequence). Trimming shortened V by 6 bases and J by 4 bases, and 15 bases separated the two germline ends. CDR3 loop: CASRTGREGYGYTF. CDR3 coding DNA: TGTGCCAGCAGAACAGGGCGTGAGGGCTATGGCTACACCTTC.

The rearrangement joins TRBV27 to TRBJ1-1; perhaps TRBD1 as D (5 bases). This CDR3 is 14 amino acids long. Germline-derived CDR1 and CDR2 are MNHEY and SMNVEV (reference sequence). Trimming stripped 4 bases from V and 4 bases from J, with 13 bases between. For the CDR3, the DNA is TGTGCCAGCAGTTCCCCGGGGGGGGGCACTGAAGCTTTCTTT. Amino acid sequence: CASSSPGGGTEAFF.

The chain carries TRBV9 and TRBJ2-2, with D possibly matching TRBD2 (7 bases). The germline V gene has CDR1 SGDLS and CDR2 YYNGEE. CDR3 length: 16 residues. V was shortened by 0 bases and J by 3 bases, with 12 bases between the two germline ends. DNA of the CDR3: TGTGCCAGCAGCGTAGGTGGGGGGGCTCACACCGGGGAGCTGTTTTTT. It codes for CASSVGGGAHTGELFF.

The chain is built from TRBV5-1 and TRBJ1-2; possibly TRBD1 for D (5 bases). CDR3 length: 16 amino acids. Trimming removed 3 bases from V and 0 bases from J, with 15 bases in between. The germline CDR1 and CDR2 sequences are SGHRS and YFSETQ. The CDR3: CASSSTGQLTNYGYTF. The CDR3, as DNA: TGCGCCAGCAGCTCAACCGGACAACTGACTAACTATGGCTACACCTTC.

CDR3 in DNA: TGTGCCAGCAGCTTAAAGACAGGAGTCTGGGAGCAGTACTTC. It codes for CASSLKTGVWEQYF. This chain connects TRBV13 to TRBJ2-7; a possible D gene is TRBD1 (6 bases). CDR1 and CDR2 from the germline V gene are PRHDT and FYEKMQ (reference sequence). The CDR3 runs 14 residues. The V end was cut by 2 bases, the J end by 7 bases, with 15 bases between.

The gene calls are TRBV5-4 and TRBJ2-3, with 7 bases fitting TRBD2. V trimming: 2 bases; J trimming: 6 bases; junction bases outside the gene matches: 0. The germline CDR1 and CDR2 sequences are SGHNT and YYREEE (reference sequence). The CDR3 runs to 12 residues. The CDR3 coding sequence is TGTGCCAGCAGCTTCGGGAGGGATACGCAGTATTTT. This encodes CASSFGRDTQYF.

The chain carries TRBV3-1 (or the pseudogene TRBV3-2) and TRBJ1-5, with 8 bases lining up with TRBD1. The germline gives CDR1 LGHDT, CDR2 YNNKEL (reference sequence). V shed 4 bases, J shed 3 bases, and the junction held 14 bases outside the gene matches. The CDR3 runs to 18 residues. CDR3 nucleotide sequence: TGTGCCAGCAGCCCCCGACTTGGGACAGGTGAATTCAATCAGCCCCAGCATTTT. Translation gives CASSPRLGTGEFNQPQHF.

CDR3 sequence (DNA): TGTGCCAGTAGCCCTAGGGAGGGCGCCTTAGCCAAAAACATTCAGTACTTC. Protein product: CASSPREGALAKNIQYF. The rearrangement uses TRBV19 and TRBJ2-4, with 7 bases that match TRBD2. CDR1 is LNHDA and CDR2 is SQIVND in the germline V gene (reference sequence). The CDR3 is made up of 17 amino acids. J was trimmed by 0 bases and V by 6 bases; bases with no gene match: 11.

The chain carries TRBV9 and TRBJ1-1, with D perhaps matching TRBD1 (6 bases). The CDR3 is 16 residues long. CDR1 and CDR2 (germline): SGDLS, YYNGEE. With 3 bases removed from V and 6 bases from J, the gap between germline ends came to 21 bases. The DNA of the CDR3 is TGTGCCAGCAGCGAGCAGGGACACCCGAAGTACGCTGAAGCTTTCTTT. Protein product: CASSEQGHPKYAEAFF.

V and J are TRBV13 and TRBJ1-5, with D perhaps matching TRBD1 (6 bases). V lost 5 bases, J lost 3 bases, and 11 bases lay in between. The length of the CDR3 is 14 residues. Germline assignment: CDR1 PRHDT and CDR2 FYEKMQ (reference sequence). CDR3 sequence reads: CASSQTGSNQPQHF. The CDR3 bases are TGTGCCAGCAGCCAAACAGGGTCCAATCAGCCCCAGCATTTT. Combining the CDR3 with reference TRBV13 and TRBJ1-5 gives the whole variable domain AAGVIQSPRHLIKEKRETATLKCYPIPRHDTVYWYQQGPGQDPQFLISFYEKMQSDKGSIPDRFSAQQFSDYHSELNMSSLELGDSALYFCASSQTGSNQPQHFGDGTRLSIL.

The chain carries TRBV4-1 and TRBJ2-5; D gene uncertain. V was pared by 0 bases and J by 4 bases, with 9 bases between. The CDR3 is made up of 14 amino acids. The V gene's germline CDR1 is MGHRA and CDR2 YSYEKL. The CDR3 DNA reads TGCGCCAGCAGCCAAGACGAAGAGGCAGAGACCCAGTACTTC. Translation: CASSQDEEAETQYF.

CDR3 region: CASSISDNYGYTF. In nucleotides, the CDR3 is TGTGCCAGTAGTATTTCAGATAACTATGGCTACACCTTC. This sequence joins TRBV19 and TRBJ1-2; D ambiguous. Between the trimmed V and J ends, which lost 3 bases and 1 base, there was a span of 6 bases. This CDR3 region has 13 residues. Germline V lookup: CDR1 LNHDA, CDR2 SQIVND (reference sequence). Variable domain in full (rest from reference TRBV19 and TRBJ1-2): DGGITQSPKYLFRKEGQNVTLSCEQNLNHDAMYWYRQDPGQGLRLIYYSQIVNDFQKGDIAEGYSVSREKKESFPLTVTSAQKNPTAFYLCASSISDNYGYTFGSGTRLTVV.

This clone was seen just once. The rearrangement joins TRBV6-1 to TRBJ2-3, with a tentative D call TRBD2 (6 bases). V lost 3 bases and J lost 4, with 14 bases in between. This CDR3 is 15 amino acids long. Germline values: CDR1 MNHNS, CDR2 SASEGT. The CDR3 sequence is CASSDNIGGADTQYF. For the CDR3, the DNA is TGTGCCAGCAGTGATAATATCGGAGGGGCAGATACGCAGTATTTT.

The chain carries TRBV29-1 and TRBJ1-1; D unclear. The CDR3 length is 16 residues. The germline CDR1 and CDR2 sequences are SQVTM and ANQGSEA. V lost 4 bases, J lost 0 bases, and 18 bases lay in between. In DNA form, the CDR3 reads TGCAGCGTTGGAGGGCGCAGTCCCGACATGAACACTGAAGCTTTCTTT. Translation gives CSVGGRSPDMNTEAFF.

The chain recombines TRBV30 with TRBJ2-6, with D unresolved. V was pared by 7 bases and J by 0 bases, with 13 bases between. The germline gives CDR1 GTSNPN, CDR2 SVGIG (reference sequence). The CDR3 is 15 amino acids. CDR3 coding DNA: TGTGCCTCCTACCCGCAACGCTCTGGGGCCAACGTCCTGACTTTC. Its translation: CASYPQRSGANVLTF. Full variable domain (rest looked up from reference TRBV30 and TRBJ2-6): SQTIHQWPATLVQPVGSPLSLECTVEGTSNPNLYWYRQAAGRGLQLLFYSVGIGQISSEVPQNLSASRPQDRQFILSSKKLLLSDSGFYLCASYPQRSGANVLTFGAGSRLTVL.

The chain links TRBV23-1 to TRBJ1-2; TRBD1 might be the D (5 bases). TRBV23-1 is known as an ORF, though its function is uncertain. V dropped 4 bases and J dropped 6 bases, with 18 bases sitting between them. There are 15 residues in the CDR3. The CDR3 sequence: CASSPWGETWDGYTF. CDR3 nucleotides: TGCGCCAGCAGTCCCTGGGGGGAGACGTGGGATGGCTACACCTTC.

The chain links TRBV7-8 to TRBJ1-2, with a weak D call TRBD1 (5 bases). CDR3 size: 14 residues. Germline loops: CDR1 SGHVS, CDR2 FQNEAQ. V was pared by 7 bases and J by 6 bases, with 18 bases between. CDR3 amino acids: CASTSELGLDGYTF. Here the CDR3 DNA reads TGTGCCAGCACCTCGGAGCTGGGGCTGGATGGCTACACCTTC.

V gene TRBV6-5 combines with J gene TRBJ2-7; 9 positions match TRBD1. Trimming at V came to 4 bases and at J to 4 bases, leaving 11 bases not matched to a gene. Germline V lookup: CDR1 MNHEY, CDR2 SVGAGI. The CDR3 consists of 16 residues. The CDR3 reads CASSWYLGQGGYEQYF. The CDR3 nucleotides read TGTGCCAGCAGTTGGTATCTGGGACAGGGAGGGTACGAGCAGTACTTC.

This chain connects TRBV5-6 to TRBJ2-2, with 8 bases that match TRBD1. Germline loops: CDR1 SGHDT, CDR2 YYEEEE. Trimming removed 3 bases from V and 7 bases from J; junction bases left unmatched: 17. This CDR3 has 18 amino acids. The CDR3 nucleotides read TGTGCCAGCAGCTCATACCGGACAGGGATGGTAGGAAGCGGGGAGCTGTTTTTT. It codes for CASSSYRTGMVGSGELFF.

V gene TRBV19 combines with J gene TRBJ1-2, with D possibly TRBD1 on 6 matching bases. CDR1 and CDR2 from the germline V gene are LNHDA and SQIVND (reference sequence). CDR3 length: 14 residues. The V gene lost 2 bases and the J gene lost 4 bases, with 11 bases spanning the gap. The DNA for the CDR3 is TGTGCCAGTAGTATAAGATACAGGGTCTATGGCTACACCTTC. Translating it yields CASSIRYRVYGYTF. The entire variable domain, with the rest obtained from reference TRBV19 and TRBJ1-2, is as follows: DGGITQSPKYLFRKEGQNVTLSCEQNLNHDAMYWYRQDPGQGLRLIYYSQIVNDFQKGDIAEGYSVSREKKESFPLTVTSAQKNPTAFYLCASSIRYRVYGYTFGSGTRLTVV.

This CDR3 is CASSLQGRGISPLHF. The DNA of the CDR3 is TGTGCCAGCAGCTTACAGGGCAGGGGGATTTCACCCCTCCACTTT. The J gene is TRBJ1-6, the V gene TRBV11-2; 7 nucleotides agree with TRBD1. Germline CDR1 and CDR2: SGHAT and FQNNGV. The junction had 7 bases not matched to a gene; V was cut back by 2 bases and J by 9 bases. The CDR3 has 15 amino acids.

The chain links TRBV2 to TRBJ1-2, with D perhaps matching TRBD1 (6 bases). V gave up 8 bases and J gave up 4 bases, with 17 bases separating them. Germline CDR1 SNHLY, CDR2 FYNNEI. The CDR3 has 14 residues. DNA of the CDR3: TGTGCCAGCCTCCCGGGGGGCGCGGGCTATGGCTACACCTTC. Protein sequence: CASLPGGAGYGYTF.